The 28 T cell receptor beta chains in this list originate from one sample, sequenced in a study of blood T cell repertoires in COVID-19. Repertoires were generated with immunoSEQ multiplex PCR, while TCRdb's copy carries only in-frame clones and drops some. The sample contains hundreds of thousands of clones, roughly 87% of which appear only once. Sequencing was performed on peripheral blood. These receptors were obtained from a young man with active or convalescent COVID-19.

The rearrangement uses TRBV4-3 and TRBJ1-1, with TRBD1 as a possible D gene (5 bases). Germline loops: CDR1 LGHNA, CDR2 YSLEER. V lost 0 bases and J lost 0, with 17 bases in between. The CDR3 totals 18 residues. CDR3 nucleotide sequence: TGCGCCAGCAGCCAAGATTATGGGGGGTTTATCTTGAACACTGAAGCTTTCTTT. It specifies CASSQDYGGFILNTEAFF.

This clone was seen a single time. V is TRBV27 and J is TRBJ2-7; no firm D call. V was cut by 5 bases and J by 0 bases, with 11 bases left in between. The germline V gene encodes CDR1 MNHEY and CDR2 SMNVEV (reference sequence). There are 14 residues in the CDR3. CDR3 residues: CASSSYKTSYEQYF. Here the CDR3 DNA reads TGTGCCAGCAGTAGTTACAAAACCTCCTACGAGCAGTACTTC.

The chain employs TRBV7-2 and TRBJ1-1; D gene ambiguous. Trimming removed 1 base at V and 4 bases at J, with 7 bases between. Germline V gene lookup returns CDR1 SGHTA and CDR2 FQGNSA. The CDR3 is made up of 13 amino acids. The DNA of the CDR3 is TGTGCCAGCAGCTTAGATTATAGCACTGAAGCTTTCTTT. Translating gives CASSLDYSTEAFF.

The J gene is TRBJ1-1, the V gene TRBV19; a weak D match, TRBD1 (5 bases). The V and J ends lost 6 bases and 0 bases respectively, with 14 bases between them. CDR3 length: 15 amino acids. Per the germline V gene, CDR1 is LNHDA and CDR2 is SQIVND (reference sequence). CDR3 loop: CASSAGRLVNTEAFF. The CDR3, as DNA: TGTGCCAGTAGCGCGGGACGGCTAGTGAACACTGAAGCTTTCTTT.

The chain carries TRBV19 and TRBJ2-2; 9 positions match TRBD2. The CDR3 is 15 amino acids. Germline CDR1 is LNHDA and CDR2 is SQIVND (reference sequence). Trimming cost V 7 bases and J 4 bases; bases outside gene matches: 7. In DNA form, the CDR3 reads TGTGCCAGTATCCCGGGACTAGCTTCCACCGGGGAGCTGTTTTTT. Translating gives CASIPGLASTGELFF.

This rearrangement joins TRBV7-2 to TRBJ2-7, with D possibly TRBD2 on 5 matching bases. V dropped 5 bases and J dropped 2 bases, with 13 bases sitting between them. The germline gives CDR1 SGHTA, CDR2 FQGNSA. The length of the CDR3 is 14 residues. The CDR3: CASSPRRYAYEQYF. In DNA, the CDR3 is TGTGCCAGCAGCCCCCGGAGGTATGCCTACGAGCAGTACTTC.

V gene TRBV2 combines with J gene TRBJ1-2, with D unresolved. Between the trimmed V and J ends, which lost 1 base and 4 bases, there was a span of 7 bases. CDR3 size: 13 residues. CDR1 and CDR2 from the germline V gene are SNHLY and FYNNEI. The CDR3 nucleotides are TGTGCCAGCAGTGAAGAAACTAGCTATGGCTACACCTTC. It codes for CASSEETSYGYTF. The full variable domain, in which reference TRBV2 and TRBJ1-2 provide the parts outside the CDR3, is EPEVTQTPSHQVTQMGQEVILRCVPISNHLYFYWYRQILGQKVEFLVSFYNNEISEKSEIFDDQFSVERPDGSNFTLKIRSTKLEDSAMYFCASSEETSYGYTFGSGTRLTVV.

The V call is TRBV5-4, the J call TRBJ2-1, with 7 positions matching TRBD1. Germline trimming cut 4 bases from V and 3 bases from J; bases unmatched to any gene: 7. The CDR3 consists of 15 residues. Germline V gene lookup returns CDR1 SGHNT and CDR2 YYREEE (reference sequence). This chain's CDR3 is CASSAGTANYNEQFF. The CDR3 DNA is TGTGCCAGCAGCGCCGGGACAGCTAACTACAATGAGCAGTTCTTC.

The chain couples TRBV9 to TRBJ2-3; D might be TRBD1 (7 bases). This CDR3 comprises 14 residues. Per germline, CDR1 SGDLS and CDR2 YYNGEE. The V gene lost 3 bases and the J gene lost 4 bases, with 12 bases spanning the gap. The CDR3 coding sequence is TGTGCCAGCAGCGGCGGGACAGCCGCAGATACGCAGTATTTT. Protein product: CASSGGTAADTQYF.

This chain's CDR3 is CASSLEDNSPLHF. The CDR3 nucleotides read TGTGCCAGCAGCTTGGAGGATAATTCACCCCTCCACTTT. The V and J genes are TRBV7-9 and TRBJ1-6, with D unclear. The germline CDR1 and CDR2 sequences are SEHNR and FQNEAQ (reference sequence). Trimming removed 3 bases at V and 5 bases at J, with 5 bases between. This CDR3 spans 13 amino acids.

The chain joins TRBV6-5 to TRBJ2-6, with 7 nucleotides matching TRBD1. The germline gives CDR1 MNHEY, CDR2 SVGAGI. V shed 2 bases, J shed 4 bases, and the junction held 5 bases outside the gene matches. The CDR3 runs to 16 residues. CDR3 sequence reads: CASSYDRAIGANVLTF. The CDR3 nucleotides are TGTGCCAGCAGTTACGACAGGGCGATAGGGGCCAACGTCCTGACTTTC.

The chain joins TRBV5-6 to TRBJ1-6; D perhaps matches TRBD1 (6 bases). The CDR3 is made up of 13 amino acids. Trimming shortened V by 6 bases and J by 11 bases, and 15 bases separated the two germline ends. Germline CDR1 and CDR2: SGHDT and YYEEEE. The CDR3 reads CASTRQDVTPLHF. The CDR3 DNA sequence: TGTGCCAGCACTAGACAGGATGTAACACCCCTCCACTTT.

The rearrangement links TRBV12-3 or TRBV12-4 to TRBJ1-1; D is undetermined. V lost 2 bases and J lost 6, with 10 bases in between. This CDR3 is built from 13 residues. DNA for the CDR3: TGTGCCAGCAGTTTAAAACTCCTTTCTGAAGCTTTCTTT. Residues: CASSLKLLSEAFF.

The CDR3 DNA is TGTGCCAGCAGTGAGGAGCGGGGGGGCGGATCTGAGCAGTTCTTC. The encoded protein is CASSEERGGGSEQFF. This sequence joins TRBV6-4 and TRBJ2-1, with 10 bases aligning to TRBD2. Trimming at V came to 3 bases and at J to 9 bases, leaving 8 bases not matched to a gene. The CDR3 length is 15 residues. Looked up from germline, CDR1 is MRHNA and CDR2 is SNTAGT.

The chain carries TRBV2 and TRBJ1-1; 12 bases fit TRBD1. Unmatched junction bases numbered 7, after V lost 7 bases and J lost 7 bases. Germline V gives CDR1 SNHLY, CDR2 FYNNEI. This CDR3 spans 14 amino acids. CDR3 coding DNA: TGTGCCAGCAATCCCGGGACAGGGGGCGGTGAAGCTTTCTTT. Its translation is CASNPGTGGGEAFF.

The V and J genes are TRBV5-1 and TRBJ2-1; 10 bases line up with TRBD2. Per germline, CDR1 SGHRS and CDR2 YFSETQ. The CDR3 runs to 16 residues. J lost 9 bases, V lost 0 bases, and 9 bases had no gene match. CDR3 sequence reads: CASSLDPAGGPTEQFF. CDR3 bases: TGCGCCAGCAGCTTGGACCCAGCGGGAGGGCCAACTGAGCAGTTCTTC.

This chain links TRBV2 with TRBJ1-5; D call uncertain. With 7 bases removed from V and 6 bases from J, the gap between germline ends came to 16 bases. This CDR3 comprises 14 residues. Looked up from germline, CDR1 is SNHLY and CDR2 is FYNNEI. Here the CDR3 reads CASTPEEGGQPQHF. Here the CDR3 DNA reads TGTGCCAGCACCCCCGAGGAAGGAGGTCAGCCCCAGCATTTT.

A few counts support this clone. The gene calls are TRBV5-1 and TRBJ1-1; tentative D call: TRBD1 (6 bases). CDR3 length equals 15 residues. The V gene lost 4 bases and the J gene lost 2 bases, with 15 bases spanning the gap. Germline loops: CDR1 SGHRS, CDR2 YFSETQ. The DNA for the CDR3 is TGCGCCAGCAGCCTTTCGGGACAACCAAACACTGAAGCTTTCTTT. Amino acid sequence: CASSLSGQPNTEAFF. The full variable domain, completed using reference TRBV5-1 and TRBJ1-1, is KAGVTQTPRYLIKTRGQQVTLSCSPISGHRSVSWYQQTPGQGLQFLFEYFSETQRNKGNFPGRFSGRQFSNSRSEMNVSTLELGDSALYLCASSLSGQPNTEAFFGQGTRLTVV.

This sequence joins TRBV19 and TRBJ1-5, with 10 bases fitting TRBD1. The CDR3 spans 16 residues. Germline V gene data show CDR1 as LNHDA and CDR2 as SQIVND (reference sequence). The trim removed 3 bases at V and 5 bases at J, leaving 7 bases unmatched. The CDR3 DNA is TGTGCCAGTAGTATGGGGGACAGGGGTCTTTATCAGCCCCAGCATTTT. Its translation: CASSMGDRGLYQPQHF.

The CDR3 DNA is TGCGCCAGCAGCCAAGACGGCGGGGCGAGGTATGGCTACACCTTC. It translates to CASSQDGGARYGYTF. The rearrangement links TRBV4-3 to TRBJ1-2; a possible D gene is TRBD1 (5 bases). CDR1 is LGHNA and CDR2 is YSLEER in the germline V gene. The CDR3 loop spans 15 amino acids. Trimming shortened V by 0 bases and J by 5 bases, and 13 bases separated the two germline ends.

This clone has only a few counts. The chain employs TRBV29-1 and TRBJ2-1, with 10 bases matching TRBD2. Germline loops: CDR1 SQVTM, CDR2 ANQGSEA. Unmatched junction bases numbered 8, after V lost 4 bases and J lost 8 bases. This CDR3 has 14 amino acids. CDR3 protein: CSVGGAGGEYEQFF. The CDR3 nucleotides read TGCAGCGTTGGGGGAGCGGGAGGGGAGTATGAGCAGTTCTTC.

The rearrangement uses TRBV6-5 and TRBJ1-5; 7 bases are shared with TRBD1. V lost 6 bases and J lost 1; bases outside the gene matches: 6. The CDR3 is made up of 15 amino acids. Germline V CDR1 and CDR2: MNHEY, SVGAGI. CDR3 region: CASRIRDSSNQPQHF. The CDR3 region has the DNA TGTGCCAGCAGGATCCGGGACAGCAGCAATCAGCCCCAGCATTTT.

The rearrangement links TRBV5-4 to TRBJ2-2, with D possibly being TRBD2 (5 bases). CDR3 length: 15 residues. Germline CDR1 reads SGHNT; CDR2 reads YYREEE (reference sequence). V was trimmed by 0 bases and J by 9 bases, leaving 15 bases between them. The CDR3, as DNA: TGTGCCAGCAGCTTGGGCCCGGGTTCGGACTGGGAGCTGTTTTTT. This translates into CASSLGPGSDWELFF.

The genes are TRBV7-9 and TRBJ1-1; 9 nucleotides line up with TRBD1. Per germline, CDR1 SEHNR and CDR2 FQNEAQ (reference sequence). The junction had 2 bases not matched to a gene; V was cut back by 6 bases and J by 0 bases. There are 14 residues in the CDR3. CDR3 sequence reads: CASRRDRVNTEAFF. DNA of the CDR3: TGTGCCAGCAGAAGGGACAGGGTGAACACTGAAGCTTTCTTT.

This clone was seen once. The chain is built from TRBV19 and TRBJ1-2; no reliable D call. Trimming stripped 3 bases from V and 4 bases from J, with 15 bases between. Germline V gives CDR1 LNHDA, CDR2 SQIVND (reference sequence). There are 15 residues in the CDR3. CDR3 in DNA: TGTGCCAGTAGTATCGGGCTGAGTGGGAGCTATGGCTACACCTTC. Protein: CASSIGLSGSYGYTF.

This chain uses TRBV5-4 with TRBJ1-2, with 7 bases that match TRBD1. CDR3 length: 16 amino acids. V was clipped by 5 bases and J by 0 bases; unmatched bases: 10. CDR1 is SGHNT, CDR2 YYREEE, per germline (reference sequence). The CDR3 is CASRPQTGAANYGYTF. The CDR3 region has the DNA TGTGCCAGCAGGCCTCAAACAGGGGCGGCTAACTATGGCTACACCTTC.

The CDR3 nucleotides are TGTGCCAGCAGTTCCCGACAGGAAGAGACCCAGTACTTC. Protein product: CASSSRQEETQYF. The chain combines TRBV28 with TRBJ2-5; a possible D gene is TRBD1 (6 bases). CDR1 is MDHEN and CDR2 is SYDVKM in the germline V gene. The CDR3 has 13 amino acids. The germline V and J ends were trimmed by 4 bases and 3 bases, with 9 bases remaining between them.

This clone was recorded a few times. This chain links TRBV27 with TRBJ2-1, with a tentative D call TRBD2 (5 bases). V gave up 6 bases and J gave up 7 bases, with 19 bases separating them. Germline assignment: CDR1 MNHEY and CDR2 SMNVEV (reference sequence). CDR3 size: 15 residues. In DNA form, the CDR3 reads TGTGCCAGCAGCTCCTTTAGCACGTCGGGGAATGAGCAGTTCTTC. This encodes CASSSFSTSGNEQFF.